These T cell receptor beta chains were read from a single sample in a study of cytomegalovirus exposure and HLA in healthy donors. The method was immunoSEQ multiplex PCR; TCRdb's version includes in-frame clones alone and lacks a portion of them. This table has 55,000 to 70,000 clones, approximately 78% appearing once. The sample taken for sequencing was PBMCs. These receptors all come from a man younger than 35 in good health and CMV-seropositive. Both conserved end residues are part of each CDR3. Fields, in order: CDR3 length, J gene, V gene, clone size, D gene, CDR3 DNA, CDR3 protein. D genes are given only for firm matches. Part of the rows lack a size; the others show once, few, many or a class for expanded clones.

len: 12; j_gene: TRBJ2-7; v_gene: TRBV10-2; abundance: .; d_gene: TRBD1; CDR3nt: TGCGCCAGCTCGACAGGGGGCGGCGAGCAGTACTTC; CDR3aa: CASSTGGGEQYF
len: 14; j_gene: TRBJ2-3; v_gene: TRBV13; abundance: .; d_gene: TRBD1; CDR3nt: TGTGCCAGCAGCTTGCGGACAGGGGCAGATACGCAGTATTTT; CDR3aa: CASSLRTGADTQYF
len: 13; j_gene: TRBJ2-1; v_gene: TRBV29-1; abundance: .; d_gene: .; CDR3nt: TGCAGCGGGATCAGGGGGGCATACAATGAGCAGTTCTTC; CDR3aa: CSGIRGAYNEQFF
len: 15; j_gene: TRBJ2-3; v_gene: TRBV28; abundance: .; d_gene: TRBD2; CDR3nt: TGTGCCAGCAGTTTCATTAGCGGGGGGGCGGGTACGCAGTATTTT; CDR3aa: CASSFISGGAGTQYF
len: 14; j_gene: TRBJ2-2; v_gene: TRBV2; abundance: few; d_gene: TRBD2; CDR3nt: TGTGCCAGCAGGGGGGGGGAAGTTACCGGGGAGCTGTTTTTT; CDR3aa: CASRGGEVTGELFF
len: 15; j_gene: TRBJ1-5; v_gene: TRBV28; abundance: .; d_gene: TRBD1; CDR3nt: TGTGCCAGCAGTCCACTCGGACAGGGCGATCAGCCCCAGCATTTT; CDR3aa: CASSPLGQGDQPQHF
len: 14; j_gene: TRBJ2-5; v_gene: TRBV7-9; abundance: .; d_gene: .; CDR3nt: TGTGCCAGCAGCTTAGTCGTGGGACTCGAGACCCAGTACTTC; CDR3aa: CASSLVVGLETQYF
len: 12; j_gene: TRBJ1-2; v_gene: TRBV29-1; abundance: .; d_gene: .; CDR3nt: TGCAGCGTTGAAACAGAATACTATGGCTACACCTTC; CDR3aa: CSVETEYYGYTF
len: 13; j_gene: TRBJ2-1; v_gene: TRBV9; abundance: .; d_gene: .; CDR3nt: TGTGCCAGCAGCGACAGGGCGGACAATGAGCAGTTCTTC; CDR3aa: CASSDRADNEQFF
len: 13; j_gene: TRBJ1-1; v_gene: TRBV27; abundance: .; d_gene: .; CDR3nt: TGTGCCAGCAGTTGGGCCCCGAACACTGAAGCTTTCTTT; CDR3aa: CASSWAPNTEAFF
len: 14; j_gene: TRBJ2-1; v_gene: TRBV7-9; abundance: .; d_gene: .; CDR3nt: TGTGCCAGCAGCTTATCCAGGCCTTACAATGAGCAGTTCTTC; CDR3aa: CASSLSRPYNEQFF
len: 16; j_gene: TRBJ2-6; v_gene: TRBV5-4; abundance: few; d_gene: .; CDR3nt: TGTGCCAGCAGCCTACTAACCGGTTCTGGGGCCAACGTCCTGACTTTC; CDR3aa: CASSLLTGSGANVLTF
len: 14; j_gene: TRBJ1-1; v_gene: TRBV29-1; abundance: few; d_gene: TRBD1; CDR3nt: TGCAGCGTTGAGGCAGGGGGGTTGAACACTGAAGCTTTCTTT; CDR3aa: CSVEAGGLNTEAFF
len: 12; j_gene: TRBJ2-7; v_gene: TRBV27; abundance: .; d_gene: TRBD1; CDR3nt: TGTGCCAGCAGTTTTCTGGGACAGGAGCAGTACTTC; CDR3aa: CASSFLGQEQYF
len: 19; j_gene: TRBJ1-1; v_gene: TRBV30; abundance: .; d_gene: .; CDR3nt: TGTGCCTGGACAGTGGTCCCGGCGGCGGCAGGGAGGCCCCCTTTCGAAGCTTTCTTT; CDR3aa: CAWTVVPAAAGRPPFEAFF
len: 14; j_gene: TRBJ1-1; v_gene: TRBV2; abundance: once; d_gene: .; CDR3nt: TGTGCCAGCAGGCAACAGGAACGAGGCACTGAAGCTTTCTTT; CDR3aa: CASRQQERGTEAFF
len: 13; j_gene: TRBJ1-2; v_gene: TRBV29-1; abundance: .; d_gene: .; CDR3nt: TGCAGCGTTGAAGATAGCCCCACCTTGGGCTACACCTTC; CDR3aa: CSVEDSPTLGYTF
len: 13; j_gene: TRBJ1-1; v_gene: TRBV30; abundance: .; d_gene: TRBD1; CDR3nt: TGTGCCTGGAGGGGGACAGGGAACACTGAAGCTTTCTTT; CDR3aa: CAWRGTGNTEAFF
len: 13; j_gene: TRBJ1-1; v_gene: TRBV5-4; abundance: once; d_gene: .; CDR3nt: TGTGCCAGCAGCTTGGACAGGGCCACTGAAGCTTTCTTT; CDR3aa: CASSLDRATEAFF
len: 17; j_gene: TRBJ2-1; v_gene: TRBV5-4; abundance: .; d_gene: .; CDR3nt: TGTGCCAGCAGCCTCTTTCGGGACACGAGCTCCTACAATGAGCAGTTCTTC; CDR3aa: CASSLFRDTSSYNEQFF
len: 15; j_gene: TRBJ2-7; v_gene: TRBV10-2; abundance: .; d_gene: TRBD2; CDR3nt: TGCGCCAGCAGCCTGTCTAGCGGGAGTATGTTCGAGCAGTACTTC; CDR3aa: CASSLSSGSMFEQYF
len: 16; j_gene: TRBJ2-7; v_gene: TRBV4-1; abundance: .; d_gene: .; CDR3nt: TGCGCCAGCAGCCAAGTTTTTACGGGGTCGTCCTACGAGCAGTACTTC; CDR3aa: CASSQVFTGSSYEQYF
len: 15; j_gene: TRBJ2-5; v_gene: TRBV6-1; abundance: .; d_gene: .; CDR3nt: TGTGCCAGCAGTGAACTACAGGGCGGCCAAGAGACCCAGTACTTC; CDR3aa: CASSELQGGQETQYF
len: 11; j_gene: TRBJ2-1; v_gene: TRBV2; abundance: .; d_gene: .; CDR3nt: TGTGCCAGCAGTGCCCAAGCGGAGCAGTTCTTC; CDR3aa: CASSAQAEQFF
len: 12; j_gene: TRBJ1-1; v_gene: TRBV29-1; abundance: .; d_gene: .; CDR3nt: TGCAGCGTTCGGGGGGCGAACACTGAAGCTTTCTTT; CDR3aa: CSVRGANTEAFF
len: 14; j_gene: TRBJ2-1; v_gene: TRBV19; abundance: .; d_gene: .; CDR3nt: TGTGCCACCCGACCCGGGAGCTCCTACAATGAGCAGTTCTTC; CDR3aa: CATRPGSSYNEQFF
len: 13; j_gene: TRBJ1-5; v_gene: TRBV7-9; abundance: .; d_gene: .; CDR3nt: TGTGCCAGCAGCTTTGGCGGTAATCAGCCCCAGCATTTT; CDR3aa: CASSFGGNQPQHF
len: 12; j_gene: TRBJ1-1; v_gene: TRBV30; abundance: .; d_gene: .; CDR3nt: TGTGCCTGGAGCGGGGGGAACACTGAAGCTTTCTTT; CDR3aa: CAWSGGNTEAFF
len: 11; j_gene: TRBJ1-2; v_gene: TRBV19; abundance: .; d_gene: .; CDR3nt: TGTGCCAGTAGCGAGAACTATGGCTACACCTTC; CDR3aa: CASSENYGYTF
len: 15; j_gene: TRBJ1-5; v_gene: TRBV2; abundance: .; d_gene: .; CDR3nt: TGTGCCAGCACTAAAGACAGGAGCCAAGATCAGCCCCAGCATTTT; CDR3aa: CASTKDRSQDQPQHF
len: 12; j_gene: TRBJ1-2; v_gene: TRBV7-6; abundance: few; d_gene: .; CDR3nt: TGTGCCAGCAGCCCCGGGGGAGGCGGCTACACCTTC; CDR3aa: CASSPGGGGYTF
len: 13; j_gene: TRBJ2-1; v_gene: TRBV11-2; abundance: .; d_gene: .; CDR3nt: TGTGCCAGCAGCCCCGCCTACTCCAATGAGCAGTTCTTC; CDR3aa: CASSPAYSNEQFF
len: 13; j_gene: TRBJ1-1; v_gene: TRBV7-2; abundance: few; d_gene: .; CDR3nt: TGTGCCAGCAGCTTGGGGGGTATCGCTGAAGCTTTCTTT; CDR3aa: CASSLGGIAEAFF
len: 16; j_gene: TRBJ1-1; v_gene: TRBV28; abundance: .; d_gene: TRBD1; CDR3nt: TGTGCCAGCAGGCCTTCTTGGACAGGGTCGAACACTGAAGCTTTCTTT; CDR3aa: CASRPSWTGSNTEAFF
len: 12; j_gene: TRBJ2-2; v_gene: TRBV28; abundance: .; d_gene: .; CDR3nt: TGTGCCACCGGAGGTATTCCCGGGGAGCTGTTTTTT; CDR3aa: CATGGIPGELFF
len: 13; j_gene: TRBJ1-2; v_gene: TRBV19; abundance: few; d_gene: TRBD1; CDR3nt: TGTGCCAGTGAACGAGGGGGCTACTATGGCTACACCTTC; CDR3aa: CASERGGYYGYTF
len: 13; j_gene: TRBJ1-1; v_gene: TRBV10-3; abundance: .; d_gene: .; CDR3nt: TGTGCCACCAGACAGATGATGAACACTGAAGCTTTCTTT; CDR3aa: CATRQMMNTEAFF
len: 14; j_gene: TRBJ2-5; v_gene: TRBV29-1; abundance: .; d_gene: TRBD1; CDR3nt: TGCAGCGTTCGGGACAGGGGTGGTGGGGAGACCCAGTACTTC; CDR3aa: CSVRDRGGGETQYF
len: 15; j_gene: TRBJ2-7; v_gene: TRBV14; abundance: .; d_gene: TRBD2; CDR3nt: TGTGCCAGCAGCCGGGGACTAGCGGTCTCCTACGAGCAGTACTTC; CDR3aa: CASSRGLAVSYEQYF
len: 16; j_gene: TRBJ1-1; v_gene: TRBV6-5; abundance: .; d_gene: .; CDR3nt: TGTGCCAGCAGTTACTCTGTGGGAGGGATGAACACTGAAGCTTTCTTT; CDR3aa: CASSYSVGGMNTEAFF
len: 10; j_gene: TRBJ2-1; v_gene: TRBV29-1; abundance: .; d_gene: TRBD2; CDR3nt: TGCAGCGTGGGGGGGAATGAGCAGTTCTTC; CDR3aa: CSVGGNEQFF
len: 14; j_gene: TRBJ1-5; v_gene: TRBV7-9; abundance: .; d_gene: .; CDR3nt: TGTGCCAGCGGAGATACAGGGATCCAGCAGCCCCAGCATTTT; CDR3aa: CASGDTGIQQPQHF